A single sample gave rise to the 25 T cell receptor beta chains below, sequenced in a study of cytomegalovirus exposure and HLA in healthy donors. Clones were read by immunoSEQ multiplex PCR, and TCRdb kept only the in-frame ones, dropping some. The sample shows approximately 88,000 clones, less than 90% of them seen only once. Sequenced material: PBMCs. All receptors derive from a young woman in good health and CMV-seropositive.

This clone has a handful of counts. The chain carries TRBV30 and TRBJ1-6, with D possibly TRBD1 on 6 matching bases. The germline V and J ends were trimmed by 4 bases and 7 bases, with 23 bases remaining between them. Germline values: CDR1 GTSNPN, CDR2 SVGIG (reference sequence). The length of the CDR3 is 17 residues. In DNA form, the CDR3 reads TGTGCCTGGAACTCCGGGACAAAGAACCTCCAGAATTCACCCCTCCACTTT. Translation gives CAWNSGTKNLQNSPLHF.

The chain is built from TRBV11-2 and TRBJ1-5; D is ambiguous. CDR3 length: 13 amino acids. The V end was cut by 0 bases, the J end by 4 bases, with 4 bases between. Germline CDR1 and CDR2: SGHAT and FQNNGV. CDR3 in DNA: TGTGCCAGCAGCTTAGACAGAAATCAGCCCCAGCATTTT. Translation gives CASSLDRNQPQHF.

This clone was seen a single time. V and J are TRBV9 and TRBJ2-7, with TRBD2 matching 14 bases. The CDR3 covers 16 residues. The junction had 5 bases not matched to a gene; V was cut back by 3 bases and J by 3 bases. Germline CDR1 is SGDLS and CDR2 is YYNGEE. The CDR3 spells CASSEGTSGGSYEQYF. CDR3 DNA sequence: TGTGCCAGCAGCGAAGGGACTAGCGGGGGAAGCTACGAGCAGTACTTC.

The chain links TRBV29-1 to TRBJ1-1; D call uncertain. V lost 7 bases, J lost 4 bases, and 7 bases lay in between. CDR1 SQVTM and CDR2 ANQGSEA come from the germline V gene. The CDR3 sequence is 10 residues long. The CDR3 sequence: CSGSGTEAFF. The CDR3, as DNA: TGCAGCGGTTCGGGCACTGAAGCTTTCTTT.

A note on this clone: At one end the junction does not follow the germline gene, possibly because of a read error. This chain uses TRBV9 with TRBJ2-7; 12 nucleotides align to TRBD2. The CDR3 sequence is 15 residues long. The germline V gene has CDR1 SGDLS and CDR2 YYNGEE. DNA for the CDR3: TGTGCCACCAGCCCGGGCGGACTAGCGGGGTCCGAGCAGTACTTC. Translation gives CATSPGGLAGSEQYF.

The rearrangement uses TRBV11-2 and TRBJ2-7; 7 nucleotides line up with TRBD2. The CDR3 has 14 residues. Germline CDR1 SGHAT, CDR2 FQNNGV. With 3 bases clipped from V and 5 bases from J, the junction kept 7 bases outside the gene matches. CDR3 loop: CASSFKWEGHEQYF. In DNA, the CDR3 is TGTGCCAGCAGCTTTAAATGGGAGGGCCACGAGCAGTACTTC.

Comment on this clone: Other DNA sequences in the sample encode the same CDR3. CDR3 sequence: CASSESGAGELFF. The CDR3 nucleotides are TGCGCCAGCAGTGAGTCAGGGGCCGGGGAGCTGTTTTTT. The V call is TRBV10-1, the J call TRBJ2-2; tentatively, D is TRBD1 (5 bases). The V and J ends lost 0 bases and 6 bases respectively, with 5 bases between them. This CDR3 region has 13 residues. The germline CDR1 and CDR2 sequences are WNHNN and SYGVQD (reference sequence).

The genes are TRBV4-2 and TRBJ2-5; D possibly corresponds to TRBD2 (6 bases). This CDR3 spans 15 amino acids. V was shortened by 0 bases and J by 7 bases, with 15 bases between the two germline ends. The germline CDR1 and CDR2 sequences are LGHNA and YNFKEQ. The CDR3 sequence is CASSQDTALGGTQYF. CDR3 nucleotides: TGTGCCAGCAGCCAAGATACCGCATTGGGGGGGACCCAGTACTTC.

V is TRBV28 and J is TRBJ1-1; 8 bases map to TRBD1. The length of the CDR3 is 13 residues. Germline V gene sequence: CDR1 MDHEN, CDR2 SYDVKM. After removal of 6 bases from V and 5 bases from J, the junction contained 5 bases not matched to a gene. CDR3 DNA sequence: TGTGCCAGCAGGTCAGGGGGCCGGACTGAAGCTTTCTTT. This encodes CASRSGGRTEAFF.

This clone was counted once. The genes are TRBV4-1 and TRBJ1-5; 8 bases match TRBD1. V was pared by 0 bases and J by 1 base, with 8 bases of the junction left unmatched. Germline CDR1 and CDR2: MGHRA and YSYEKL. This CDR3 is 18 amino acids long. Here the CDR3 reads CASSQDSATGESNQPQHF. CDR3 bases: TGCGCCAGCAGCCAAGATTCGGCGACAGGGGAAAGCAATCAGCCCCAGCATTTT.

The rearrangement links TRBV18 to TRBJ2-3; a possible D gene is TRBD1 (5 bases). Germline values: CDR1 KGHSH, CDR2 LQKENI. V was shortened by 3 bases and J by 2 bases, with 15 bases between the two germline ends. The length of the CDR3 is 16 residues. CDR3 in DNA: TGTGCCAGCTCACCGTCTCTAGGGGTACTCACAGATACGCAGTATTTT. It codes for CASSPSLGVLTDTQYF. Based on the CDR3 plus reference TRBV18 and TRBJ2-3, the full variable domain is NAGVMQNPRHLVRRRGQEARLRCSPMKGHSHVYWYRQLPEEGLKFMVYLQKENIIDESGMPKERFSAEFPKEGPSILRIQQVVRGDSAAYFCASSPSLGVLTDTQYFGPGTRLTVL.

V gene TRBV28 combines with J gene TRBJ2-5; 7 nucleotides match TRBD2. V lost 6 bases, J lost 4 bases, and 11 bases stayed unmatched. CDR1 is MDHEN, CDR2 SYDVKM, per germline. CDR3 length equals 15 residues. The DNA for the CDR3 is TGTGCCAGCAGCTCTCTTCTGGGGGGGGGAGAGACCCAGTACTTC. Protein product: CASSSLLGGGETQYF. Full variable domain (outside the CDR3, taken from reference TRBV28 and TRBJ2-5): DVKVTQSSRYLVKRTGEKVFLECVQDMDHENMFWYRQDPGLGLRLIYFSYDVKMKEKGDIPEGYSVSREKKERFSLILESASTNQTSMYLCASSSLLGGGETQYFGPGTRLLVL.

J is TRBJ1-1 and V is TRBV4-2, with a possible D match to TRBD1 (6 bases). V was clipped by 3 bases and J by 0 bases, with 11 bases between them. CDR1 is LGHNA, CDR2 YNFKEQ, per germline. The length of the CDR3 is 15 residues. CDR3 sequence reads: CASSQVTGLNTEAFF. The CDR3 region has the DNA TGTGCCAGCAGCCAGGTGACAGGTCTGAACACTGAAGCTTTCTTT.

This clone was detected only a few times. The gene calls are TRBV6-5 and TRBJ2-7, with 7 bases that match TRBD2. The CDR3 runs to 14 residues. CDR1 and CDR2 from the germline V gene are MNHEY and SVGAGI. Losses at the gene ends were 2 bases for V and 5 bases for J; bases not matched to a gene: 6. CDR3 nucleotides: TGTGCCAGCAGTTACAATGGGGGGGTCCACGAGCAGTACTTC. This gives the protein CASSYNGGVHEQYF.

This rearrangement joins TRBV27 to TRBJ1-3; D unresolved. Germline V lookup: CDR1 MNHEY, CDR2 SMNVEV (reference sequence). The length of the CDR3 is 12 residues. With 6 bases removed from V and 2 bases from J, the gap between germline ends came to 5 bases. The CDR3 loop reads CASRSTGNTIYF. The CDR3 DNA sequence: TGTGCCAGCAGAAGCACTGGAAACACCATATATTTT.

For the CDR3, the DNA is TGTGCCAGCAGTTACGCAGGGGGGAATTCACCCCTCCACTTT. Translated, it gives CASSYAGGNSPLHF. The genes are TRBV6-5 and TRBJ1-6; 7 positions agree with TRBD1. The V and J ends lost 2 bases and 7 bases, in that order; junction bases with no gene match: 2. In germline, CDR1 is MNHEY, CDR2 SVGAGI. The CDR3 loop spans 14 amino acids.

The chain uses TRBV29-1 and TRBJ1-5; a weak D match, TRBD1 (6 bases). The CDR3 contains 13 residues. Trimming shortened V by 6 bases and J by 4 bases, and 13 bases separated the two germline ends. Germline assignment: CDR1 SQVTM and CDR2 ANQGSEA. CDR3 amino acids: CSVRTDANQPQHF. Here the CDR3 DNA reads TGCAGCGTGCGGACAGACGCGAATCAGCCCCAGCATTTT.

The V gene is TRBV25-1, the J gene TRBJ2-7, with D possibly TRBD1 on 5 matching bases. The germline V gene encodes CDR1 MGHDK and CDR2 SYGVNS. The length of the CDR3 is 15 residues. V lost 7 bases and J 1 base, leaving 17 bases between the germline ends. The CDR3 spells CASTPGAGESYEQYF. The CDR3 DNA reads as TGTGCCAGCACCCCTGGGGCAGGCGAATCCTACGAGCAGTACTTC.

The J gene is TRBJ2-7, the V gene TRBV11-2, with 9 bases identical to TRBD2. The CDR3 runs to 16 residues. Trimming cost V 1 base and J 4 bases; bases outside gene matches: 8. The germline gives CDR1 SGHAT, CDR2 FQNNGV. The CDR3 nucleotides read TGTGCCAGCAGCTTAGTCGGCGGGGGGGCCGAGTACGAGCAGTACTTC. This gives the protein CASSLVGGGAEYEQYF. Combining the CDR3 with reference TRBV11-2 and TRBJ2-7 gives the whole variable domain EAGVAQSPRYKIIEKRQSVAFWCNPISGHATLYWYQQILGQGPKLLIQFQNNGVVDDSQLPKDRFSAERLKGVDSTLKIQPAKLEDSAVYLCASSLVGGGAEYEQYFGPGTRLTVT.

The chain's CDR3 is CASSSPGLASYEQYF. CDR3 nucleotide sequence: TGTGCCAGCAGTTCCCCGGGACTAGCGTCCTACGAGCAGTACTTC. J is TRBJ2-7 and V is TRBV28; the match to TRBD2 covers 10 bases. The CDR3 is 15 amino acids. Germline V gene sequence: CDR1 MDHEN, CDR2 SYDVKM. J lost 1 base, V lost 4 bases, and 4 bases had no gene match.

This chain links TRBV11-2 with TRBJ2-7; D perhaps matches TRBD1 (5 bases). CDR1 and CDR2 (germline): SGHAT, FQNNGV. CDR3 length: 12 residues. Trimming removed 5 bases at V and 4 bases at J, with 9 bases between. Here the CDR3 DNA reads TGTGCCAGCAGCCCACAGGTTTACGAGCAGTACTTC. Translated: CASSPQVYEQYF.

The CDR3 region has the DNA TGTGCCAGCAGCCACTACAGAGGGGGCACCACAGATACGCAGTATTTT. Translation gives CASSHYRGGTTDTQYF. The chain joins TRBV28 to TRBJ2-3; 7 bases are shared with TRBD1. Germline V gene sequence: CDR1 MDHEN, CDR2 SYDVKM. The junction had 11 bases not matched to a gene; V was cut back by 6 bases and J by 2 bases. CDR3 size: 16 residues.

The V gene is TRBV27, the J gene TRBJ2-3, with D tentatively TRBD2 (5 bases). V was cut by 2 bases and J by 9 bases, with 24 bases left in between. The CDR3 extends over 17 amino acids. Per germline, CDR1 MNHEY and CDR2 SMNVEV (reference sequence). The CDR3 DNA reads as TGTGCCAGCAGTTTAATCCTGACCGGGCAGGCCCCGGGGACGCAGTATTTT. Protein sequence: CASSLILTGQAPGTQYF.

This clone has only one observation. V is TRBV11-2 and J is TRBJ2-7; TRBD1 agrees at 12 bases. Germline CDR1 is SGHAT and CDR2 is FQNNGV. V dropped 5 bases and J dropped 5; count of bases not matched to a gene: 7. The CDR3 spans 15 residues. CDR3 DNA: TGTGCCAGCAGCCCTACGGGACAGGGGGCTCACGAGCAGTACTTC. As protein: CASSPTGQGAHEQYF.

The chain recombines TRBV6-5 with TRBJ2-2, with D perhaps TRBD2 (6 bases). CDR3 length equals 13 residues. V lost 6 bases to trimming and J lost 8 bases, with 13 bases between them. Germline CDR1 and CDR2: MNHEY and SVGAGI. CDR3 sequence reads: CASRELATGELFF. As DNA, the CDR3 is TGTGCCAGCAGGGAACTAGCTACAGGGGAGCTGTTTTTT.